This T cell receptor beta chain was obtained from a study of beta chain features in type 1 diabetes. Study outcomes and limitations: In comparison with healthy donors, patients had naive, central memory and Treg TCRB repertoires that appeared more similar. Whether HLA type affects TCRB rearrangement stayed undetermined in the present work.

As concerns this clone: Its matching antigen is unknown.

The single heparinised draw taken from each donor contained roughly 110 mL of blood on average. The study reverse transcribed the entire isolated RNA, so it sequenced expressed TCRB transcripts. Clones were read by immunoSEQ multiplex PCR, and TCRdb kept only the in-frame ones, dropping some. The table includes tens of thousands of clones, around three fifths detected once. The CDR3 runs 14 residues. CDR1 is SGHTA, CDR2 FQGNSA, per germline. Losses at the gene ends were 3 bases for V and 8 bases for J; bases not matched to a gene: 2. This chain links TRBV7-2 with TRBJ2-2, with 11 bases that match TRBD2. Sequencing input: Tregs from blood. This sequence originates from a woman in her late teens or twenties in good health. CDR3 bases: TGTGCCAGCAGCTTTAGCGGGGGGGCTGGGGAGCTGTTTTTT. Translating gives CASSFSGGAGELFF.